The 12 T cell receptor beta chains listed next were all sequenced from one sample in a study of blood T cell repertoires in COVID-19. Libraries were prepared by immunoSEQ multiplex PCR; TCRdb keeps only in-frame clonotypes and omits some of them. Of 250,000 to 300,000 clones in the sample, just under 90% were seen once. The source material was PBMCs or T cells enriched from blood (not recorded which). Source of these receptors: a woman aged 60-70 years who had recovered from COVID-19.

This rearrangement joins TRBV5-8 to TRBJ1-6; a possible D gene is TRBD1 (6 bases). The germline V gene encodes CDR1 SGHTS and CDR2 YDEGEE. V lost 4 bases, J lost 6 bases, and 14 bases lay in between. This CDR3 has 15 amino acids. The CDR3: CASSPETGFNSPLHF. The CDR3 DNA reads as TGTGCCAGCAGCCCTGAAACAGGGTTTAATTCACCCCTCCACTTT.

The chain combines TRBV5-1 with TRBJ1-2; a weak D match, TRBD1 (5 bases). This CDR3 is built from 12 residues. CDR1 SGHRS and CDR2 YFSETQ come from the germline V gene. Trimming removed 4 bases at V and 6 bases at J, with 10 bases between. The CDR3, as DNA: TGCGCCAGCAGCCAGGGTGGAAATGGCTACACCTTC. This sequence encodes CASSQGGNGYTF.

The chain has TRBV4-1 and TRBJ1-1, with D possibly TRBD1 on 6 matching bases. Trimming left V 1 base short and J 10 bases short, with 16 bases between. Germline values: CDR1 MGHRA, CDR2 YSYEKL. The CDR3 has 14 amino acids. CDR3 loop: CASSQGVAGVGAFF. The CDR3 DNA sequence: TGCGCCAGCAGCCAAGGGGTCGCAGGGGTGGGAGCTTTCTTT.

This clone showed up just once. The chain uses TRBV28 and TRBJ2-7; 13 bases match TRBD2. Germline lookup yields CDR1 MDHEN and CDR2 SYDVKM. The V gene end was trimmed by 4 bases and the J gene end by 5 bases; junction bases not matched to a gene: 17. This CDR3 contains 19 residues. The DNA for the CDR3 is TGTGCCAGCAGTTCCTCCCGACTAGCGGGGGGCTCAAATGGTGACGAGCAGTACTTC. Translation: CASSSSRLAGGSNGDEQYF.

This chain's CDR3 is CASSPPPGRGSSYNEQFF. The CDR3 coding sequence is TGTGCCAGCAGTCCCCCCCCAGGAAGGGGGAGCTCCTACAATGAGCAGTTCTTC. The gene calls are TRBV28 and TRBJ2-1; weak D call: TRBD1 (6 bases). Germline V gene lookup returns CDR1 MDHEN and CDR2 SYDVKM. The length of the CDR3 is 18 residues. V lost 5 bases and J lost 0, with 20 bases in between.

The V call is TRBV10-3, the J call TRBJ2-2; D perhaps matches TRBD1 (6 bases). The CDR3 has 13 amino acids. V was clipped by 2 bases and J by 6 bases, with 7 bases between them. CDR1 and CDR2 (germline): ENHRY, SYGVKD. For the CDR3, the DNA is TGTGCCATCAGTGAGAGGACAGCCGGGGAGCTGTTTTTT. Protein: CAISERTAGELFF.

This rearrangement joins TRBV28 to TRBJ2-5; D unresolved. CDR3 length equals 13 residues. CDR1 and CDR2 (germline): MDHEN, SYDVKM. V dropped 3 bases and J dropped 5 bases, with 10 bases sitting between them. The CDR3 spells CASSFAPPETQYF. CDR3 nucleotides: TGTGCCAGCAGTTTCGCGCCTCCTGAGACCCAGTACTTC.

The rearrangement joins TRBV5-4 to TRBJ2-7; 8 bases are a match to TRBD2. Germline assignment: CDR1 SGHNT and CDR2 YYREEE (reference sequence). V shed 3 bases, J shed 2 bases, and the junction held 7 bases outside the gene matches. CDR3 length: 15 amino acids. The CDR3, as DNA: TGTGCCAGCAGCTCGCGCACGGGACTAGCCTACGAGCAGTACTTC. Its translation: CASSSRTGLAYEQYF.

This rearrangement joins TRBV27 to TRBJ1-2; D gene ambiguous. The germline V gene has CDR1 MNHEY and CDR2 SMNVEV (reference sequence). This CDR3 is built from 14 residues. Deletions cut 2 bases from V and 2 bases from J, with 9 bases between. The CDR3 DNA sequence: TGTGCCAGCAGTTTAAGAGTCGGGAACTATGGCTACACCTTC. Translation: CASSLRVGNYGYTF.

The chain uses TRBV5-6 and TRBJ2-5; 9 bases are a match to TRBD1. The CDR3 loop spans 14 amino acids. J gave up 4 bases and V 1 base, and 2 bases lay outside the gene matches. Germline loops: CDR1 SGHDT, CDR2 YYEEEE. The CDR3 coding sequence is TGTGCCAGCAGCTTGCCGACAGGGGGAGAGACCCAGTACTTC. This codes for CASSLPTGGETQYF.

This clone has just a few counts. The chain recombines TRBV5-1 with TRBJ2-3; D perhaps matches TRBD2 (5 bases). The CDR3 spans 15 residues. The V and J ends lost 1 base and 4 bases respectively, with 13 bases between them. The germline V gene has CDR1 SGHRS and CDR2 YFSETQ. This CDR3 is CASSLTSTTSDTQYF. CDR3 DNA sequence: TGCGCCAGCAGCTTGACCTCGACTACATCAGATACGCAGTATTTT.

V usage is TRBV15 and J usage is TRBJ1-6; 8 nucleotides agree with TRBD1. V gave up 4 bases and J gave up 7 bases; unmatched junction bases: 6. The CDR3 consists of 15 residues. Germline CDR1 reads LNHNV; CDR2 reads YYDKDF (reference sequence). The CDR3 protein is CATSTMDRENSPLHF. The CDR3 DNA reads TGTGCCACCAGCACTATGGACAGGGAAAATTCACCCCTCCACTTT.